A selection of T cell receptor beta chains follows, all from one sample in a study of blood T cell repertoires in COVID-19. The protocol was immunoSEQ multiplex PCR, while the TCRdb copy is restricted to in-frame clones and leaves out a portion. The data contain 40,000 or so clones, approximately 86% of them seen just once; the ten biggest clones take up more than 4.5%. The sample was peripheral blood. All receptors derive from a man aged 40-55 years with active COVID-19. Each CDR3 is given with its conserved first and last residue. The order of the fields is J gene, V gene, clone size, D gene, CDR3 protein, CDR3 DNA. D genes are given only for firm matches. Clone size is given for some rows only: seen once, a few or many times, or a class if the clone is expanded.

J: TRBJ2-3
V: TRBV9
size: .
D: TRBD1
CDR3: CASTSGGADTQYF
DNA: TGTGCCAGCACCTCAGGGGGAGCAGATACGCAGTATTTT

J: TRBJ2-5
V: TRBV12-3/TRBV12-4
size: .
D: .
CDR3: CASTVQETQYF
DNA: TGTGCCAGCACAGTCCAAGAGACCCAGTACTTC

J: TRBJ2-2
V: TRBV7-3
size: .
D: .
CDR3: CASTKGGGRNTGELFF
DNA: TGTGCCAGCACCAAGGGGGGCGGGAGGAACACCGGGGAGCTGTTTTTT

J: TRBJ2-1
V: TRBV27
size: .
D: TRBD2
CDR3: CASSRLAGESSYNEQFF
DNA: TGTGCCAGCAGTAGACTAGCGGGAGAGAGCTCCTACAATGAGCAGTTCTTC

J: TRBJ2-1
V: TRBV7-9
size: .
D: TRBD2
CDR3: CASSPRLAGSYNEQFF
DNA: TGTGCCAGCAGCCCTAGACTAGCGGGCTCCTACAATGAGCAGTTCTTC

J: TRBJ2-5
V: TRBV5-1
size: .
D: .
CDR3: CASSRTAQETQYF
DNA: TGCGCCAGCAGCAGGACAGCCCAAGAGACCCAGTACTTC

J: TRBJ1-5
V: TRBV7-9
size: .
D: .
CDR3: CASSPPGRGEQPQHF
DNA: TGTGCCAGCAGCCCTCCCGGGCGGGGAGAACAGCCCCAGCATTTT

J: TRBJ1-1
V: TRBV19
size: .
D: TRBD1
CDR3: CASSKGQGNTEAFF
DNA: TGTGCCAGTAGTAAGGGACAGGGGAACACTGAAGCTTTCTTT

J: TRBJ1-5
V: TRBV9
size: .
D: .
CDR3: CASSATVGNQPQHF
DNA: TGTGCCAGCAGCGCGACAGTGGGCAATCAGCCCCAGCATTTT

J: TRBJ2-1
V: TRBV19
size: .
D: TRBD2
CDR3: CASTSGRPYNEQFF
DNA: TGTGCCAGCACTAGCGGGAGGCCATACAATGAGCAGTTCTTC

J: TRBJ2-1
V: TRBV6-5
size: .
D: TRBD1
CDR3: CASSYAPDRAYNEQFF
DNA: TGTGCCAGCAGTTACGCTCCGGACAGGGCCTACAATGAGCAGTTCTTC

J: TRBJ2-3
V: TRBV29-1
size: once
D: TRBD1
CDR3: CSARTGSQTDTQYF
DNA: TGCAGCGCCCGGACAGGCTCCCAGACAGATACGCAGTATTTT

J: TRBJ2-7
V: TRBV30
size: .
D: .
CDR3: CAWSSQGYEQYF
DNA: TGTGCCTGGAGCTCACAGGGATACGAGCAGTACTTC

J: TRBJ1-2
V: TRBV5-1
size: medium-sized
D: TRBD1
CDR3: CASSLVQGAQYGYTF
DNA: TGCGCCAGCAGCTTGGTTCAGGGGGCCCAATATGGCTACACCTTC

J: TRBJ2-1
V: TRBV7-8
size: .
D: TRBD2
CDR3: CASSLANGAGAGEQFF
DNA: TGTGCCAGCAGTTTAGCCAACGGAGCGGGAGCCGGTGAGCAGTTCTTC

J: TRBJ2-1
V: TRBV4-2
size: .
D: TRBD2
CDR3: CASSLGALAGLHEQFF
DNA: TGTGCCAGCAGCCTGGGGGCACTAGCGGGACTCCATGAGCAGTTCTTC

J: TRBJ2-1
V: TRBV6-5
size: .
D: .
CDR3: CASSYSRGSYNEQFF
DNA: TGTGCCAGCAGTTACTCCCGGGGGTCCTACAATGAGCAGTTCTTC

J: TRBJ1-2
V: TRBV6-2/TRBV6-3
size: few
D: .
CDR3: CASSYPGYYGYTF
DNA: TGTGCCAGCAGTTACCCAGGGTACTATGGCTACACCTTC

J: TRBJ2-1
V: TRBV6-1
size: .
D: TRBD2
CDR3: CASSETSGTYNEQFF
DNA: TGTGCCAGCAGTGAAACTAGCGGGACGTACAATGAGCAGTTCTTC

J: TRBJ2-5
V: TRBV6-6
size: .
D: TRBD2
CDR3: CASSSPGTSVKETQYF
DNA: TGTGCCAGCAGTTCCCCCGGGACTAGCGTCAAAGAGACCCAGTACTTC

J: TRBJ1-3
V: TRBV5-6
size: .
D: .
CDR3: CASSWFRGSGNTIYF
DNA: TGTGCCAGCAGCTGGTTCAGGGGTTCTGGAAACACCATATATTTT

J: TRBJ2-6
V: TRBV4-2
size: .
D: .
CDR3: CASSQELPGANVLTF
DNA: TGTGCCAGCAGCCAAGAGCTACCTGGGGCCAACGTCCTGACTTTC

J: TRBJ2-1
V: TRBV7-2
size: .
D: .
CDR3: CASSLVSGSSYNEQFF
DNA: TGTGCCAGCAGCTTAGTTTCCGGGAGCTCCTACAATGAGCAGTTCTTC

J: TRBJ2-2
V: TRBV5-4
size: .
D: TRBD2
CDR3: CASSRLAGGPNTGELFF
DNA: TGTGCCAGCAGCCGACTAGCGGGAGGGCCGAACACCGGGGAGCTGTTTTTT

J: TRBJ2-7
V: TRBV6-6
size: once
D: .
CDR3: CASTVSLDKQYF
DNA: TGTGCCAGCACCGTCAGCCTGGACAAGCAGTACTTC

J: TRBJ1-1
V: TRBV23-1
size: .
D: TRBD1
CDR3: CASSQGGTEIPLWSTEAFF
DNA: TGCGCCAGCAGTCAGGGTGGGACAGAGATACCCTTATGGAGCACTGAAGCTTTCTTT

J: TRBJ1-6
V: TRBV6-5
size: .
D: TRBD1
CDR3: CASRQGTSYNSPLHF
DNA: TGTGCCAGCAGACAGGGGACGTCCTATAATTCACCCCTCCACTTT

J: TRBJ1-2
V: TRBV6-5
size: .
D: .
CDR3: CASSYSPGANYGYTF
DNA: TGTGCCAGCAGTTACTCGCCAGGGGCTAACTATGGCTACACCTTC

J: TRBJ2-2
V: TRBV3-1/TRBV3-2
size: few
D: TRBD2
CDR3: CASSQEEREVTGELFF
DNA: TGTGCCAGCAGCCAAGAAGAACGGGAGGTCACCGGGGAGCTGTTTTTT

J: TRBJ1-2
V: TRBV28
size: .
D: .
CDR3: CASSFGSQDYGYTF
DNA: TGTGCCAGCTCCTTTGGGAGTCAGGACTATGGCTACACCTTC

J: TRBJ1-5
V: TRBV10-2
size: .
D: .
CDR3: CASSGEIGSPQHF
DNA: TGCGCCAGCAGTGGAGAGATCGGTTCGCCCCAGCATTTT

J: TRBJ2-1
V: TRBV24-1
size: .
D: TRBD2
CDR3: CATSDLISGRVNEQFF
DNA: TGTGCCACCAGTGATTTGATTAGCGGGAGGGTCAATGAGCAGTTCTTC

J: TRBJ1-2
V: TRBV3-1/TRBV3-2
size: .
D: .
CDR3: CASSRDSNYGYTF
DNA: TGTGCCAGCAGTCGAGACAGTAACTATGGCTACACCTTC

J: TRBJ1-5
V: TRBV7-9
size: .
D: TRBD1
CDR3: CASSPGQGYQPQHF
DNA: TGTGCCAGCAGCCCGGGACAGGGGTATCAGCCCCAGCATTTT

J: TRBJ1-1
V: TRBV5-1
size: medium-sized
D: TRBD1
CDR3: CASSLAAGGTEAFF
DNA: TGCGCCAGCAGCTTGGCTGCAGGGGGCACTGAAGCTTTCTTT

J: TRBJ2-7
V: TRBV6-5
size: .
D: .
CDR3: CASSPRDRETYEQYF
DNA: TGTGCCAGCAGTCCGCGGGACCGAGAGACCTACGAGCAGTACTTC

J: TRBJ2-5
V: TRBV10-3
size: .
D: .
CDR3: CAINEGLASETQYF
DNA: TGTGCCATCAACGAGGGTCTAGCGTCAGAGACCCAGTACTTC

J: TRBJ2-1
V: TRBV30
size: .
D: .
CDR3: CAWSFRDSRFF
DNA: TGTGCCTGGAGTTTCAGGGATAGCCGGTTCTTC

J: TRBJ2-7
V: TRBV7-8
size: .
D: TRBD2
CDR3: CASSLPALTSGSPYEQYF
DNA: TGTGCCAGCAGCCTCCCCGCCCTGACTAGCGGGAGTCCCTACGAGCAGTACTTC

J: TRBJ2-3
V: TRBV28
size: .
D: TRBD2
CDR3: CASSFFAGGGTDTQYF
DNA: TGTGCCAGCAGTTTCTTTGCGGGAGGCGGCACAGATACGCAGTATTTT

J: TRBJ1-6
V: TRBV2
size: .
D: .
CDR3: CASSDRPPGNSPLHF
DNA: TGTGCCAGCAGTGATAGGCCCCCGGGTAATTCACCCCTCCACTTT

J: TRBJ2-7
V: TRBV9
size: .
D: .
CDR3: CASSLFNYEQYF
DNA: TGTGCCAGCAGCCTTTTTAACTACGAGCAGTACTTC

J: TRBJ2-7
V: TRBV19
size: .
D: TRBD2
CDR3: CASSITTSGVYEQYF
DNA: TGTGCCAGTAGTATAACTACTAGCGGGGTGTACGAGCAGTACTTC

J: TRBJ1-2
V: TRBV5-6
size: .
D: .
CDR3: CASSLTEVGYTF
DNA: TGTGCCAGCAGCTTAACGGAGGTTGGCTACACCTTC

J: TRBJ2-2
V: TRBV9
size: .
D: TRBD2
CDR3: CASSVRLAVNTGELFF
DNA: TGTGCCAGCAGCGTAAGACTAGCGGTAAACACCGGGGAGCTGTTTTTT

J: TRBJ2-7
V: TRBV9
size: .
D: TRBD1
CDR3: CASSGGNHGQGVYEQYF
DNA: TGTGCCAGCAGCGGTGGCAACCATGGACAGGGCGTTTACGAGCAGTACTTC

J: TRBJ1-2
V: TRBV30
size: .
D: TRBD1
CDR3: CASDRGGYTF
DNA: TGTGCCTCCGACAGGGGTGGCTACACCTTC

J: TRBJ1-6
V: TRBV6-2/TRBV6-3
size: .
D: TRBD1
CDR3: CASSFGQAGSPLHF
DNA: TGTGCCAGCAGTTTCGGACAGGCCGGGTCACCCCTCCACTTT

J: TRBJ2-7
V: TRBV7-2
size: .
D: .
CDR3: CASSSDSYTYEQYF
DNA: TGTGCCAGCAGCTCGGACAGTTATACCTACGAGCAGTACTTC

J: TRBJ2-7
V: TRBV7-6
size: few
D: TRBD1
CDR3: CASSLEGAREQYF
DNA: TGTGCCAGCAGCTTAGAGGGGGCAAGGGAGCAGTACTTC

J: TRBJ1-6
V: TRBV27
size: .
D: .
CDR3: CASSFNSFFNSPLHF
DNA: TGTGCCAGCAGTTTCAACAGCTTCTTCAATTCACCCCTCCACTTT

J: TRBJ2-5
V: TRBV7-2
size: .
D: TRBD2
CDR3: CASSLTRTSGQETQYF
DNA: TGTGCCAGCAGCTTAACCCGGACTAGCGGGCAAGAGACCCAGTACTTC

J: TRBJ2-4
V: TRBV28
size: .
D: TRBD2
CDR3: CASSLGTSYIQYF
DNA: TGTGCCAGCAGTTTGGGGACTAGTTACATTCAGTACTTC

J: TRBJ2-1
V: TRBV9
size: .
D: TRBD1
CDR3: CASEEGTGANEQFF
DNA: TGTGCCAGCGAAGAGGGGACAGGCGCCAATGAGCAGTTCTTC

J: TRBJ2-5
V: TRBV19
size: .
D: TRBD1
CDR3: CASSADREETQYF
DNA: TGTGCCAGTAGTGCCGACAGGGAAGAGACCCAGTACTTC

J: TRBJ2-7
V: TRBV10-1
size: .
D: .
CDR3: CASSGGTPSEQYF
DNA: TGCGCCAGCAGCGGTGGGACTCCCAGCGAGCAGTACTTC